These T cell receptor beta chains were read from a single sample in a study of blood T cell repertoires in COVID-19. Sequenced by immunoSEQ multiplex PCR; TCRdb stores in-frame clones only, minus some. The table shows around 220,000 clones, with roughly 90% occurring only once. Sample: peripheral blood. The receptors were gathered from a woman between 50 and 59 years old with acute or convalescent COVID-19. Both conserved end residues are part of each CDR3. D genes are given only for firm matches. Clone size appears in some rows only: once, few, many, or a class for an expanded clone.

TRBJ1-2 TRBD1 NA TRBV15 TGTGCCACCAGCAGCGGGACAGGGGTTAACTATGGCTACACCTTC CATSSGTGVNYGYTF
TRBJ2-2 TRBD1 NA TRBV7-9 TGTGCCAGTTCCACAGGGGGCTGGGTCGGGGAGCTGTTTTTT CASSTGGWVGELFF
TRBJ2-1 NA NA TRBV13 TGTGCCAGCAGCATTTGGACAGCATACAATGAGCAGTTCTTC CASSIWTAYNEQFF
TRBJ2-7 TRBD2 NA TRBV7-9 TGTGCCAGCAGCTTGGGACTAGCGGGAGGGAGCGACGAGCAGTACTTC CASSLGLAGGSDEQYF
TRBJ2-2 TRBD2 NA TRBV19 TGTGCCAGTACCCGGGAGGGGGGTAACACCGGGGAGCTGTTTTTT CASTREGGNTGELFF
TRBJ2-3 TRBD1 NA TRBV19 TGTGCCAGTAGTATAAGCAGGGACAGGGGAAGGACAGATACGCAGTATTTT CASSISRDRGRTDTQYF
TRBJ1-2 NA NA TRBV6-2/TRBV6-3 TGTGCCAGCAGTTACCGAGGCAGCGCGATCTATGGCTACACCTTC CASSYRGSAIYGYTF
TRBJ2-7 NA NA TRBV3-1/TRBV3-2 TGTGCCAGCAGCCAAAGAGCGGGCCCCTACGAGCAGTACTTC CASSQRAGPYEQYF
TRBJ2-3 TRBD2 NA TRBV30 TGTGCCTGTCTAAGGGCGGGAGCCACAGATACGCAGTATTTT CACLRAGATDTQYF
TRBJ1-1 NA NA TRBV6-2/TRBV6-3 TGTGCCAGCAGCCATATAATGGGACAGAACACTGAAGCTTTCTTT CASSHIMGQNTEAFF
TRBJ2-5 TRBD1 NA TRBV7-2 TGTGCCAGCAGCTTAGAGGGAGCCCGAGGGGGCAAAGAGACCCAGTACTTC CASSLEGARGGKETQYF
TRBJ1-2 NA NA TRBV11-2 TGTGCCAGCAGCTTAGCAGGCGACGACCTCGCTAACTATGGCTACACCTTC CASSLAGDDLANYGYTF
TRBJ1-1 NA NA TRBV10-3 TGTGCCACCCACGGAGGTAGTGGTGAAGCTTTCTTT CATHGGSGEAFF
TRBJ2-2 TRBD2 once TRBV24-1 TGTGCCACCAGTGAGACCCGGACTAGCTTTCCGGGCCTCACCGGGGAGCTGTTTTTT CATSETRTSFPGLTGELFF
TRBJ1-6 NA NA TRBV28 TGTGCCAGCACCCTAGGAGAGAGCTCCTATAATTCACCCCTCCACTTT CASTLGESSYNSPLHF
TRBJ1-1 NA NA TRBV7-8 TGTGCCAGCAGCTTACTTTTTGGGGGCTGGGCTGAAGCTTTCTTT CASSLLFGGWAEAFF
TRBJ1-4 NA NA TRBV30 TGTGCCTGGAGTGTTTTTGGCTCTGGGAGCGAAAAACTGTTTTTT CAWSVFGSGSEKLFF
TRBJ1-2 NA NA TRBV6-2/TRBV6-3 TGTGCCAGCAGTTACCAACTACGAGCAGCTGGCTACACCTTC CASSYQLRAAGYTF
TRBJ2-7 TRBD2 NA TRBV13 TGTGCCAGCACCATCGGACTAGCGGGGTCCTCCTACGAGCAGTACTTC CASTIGLAGSSYEQYF
TRBJ2-5 NA once TRBV7-9 TGTGCCAGCAGCTTCAACAGGGATTTTGAGACCCAGTACTTC CASSFNRDFETQYF
TRBJ1-1 NA NA TRBV5-1 TGCGCCAGCAGCTTGTGGGACAAGATGAACACTGAAGCTTTCTTT CASSLWDKMNTEAFF
TRBJ2-5 NA NA TRBV2 TGTGCCAGCAGTTTCAGGTACCAAGAGACCCAGTACTTC CASSFRYQETQYF
TRBJ2-2 NA NA TRBV11-2 TGTGCCAGCAGTCCAGGGACATGGCAGGCGAACACCGGGGAGCTGTTTTTT CASSPGTWQANTGELFF
TRBJ2-1 NA once TRBV5-4 TGTGCCAGCAGCGAGTCTCTAGCGTCCTACAATGAGCAGTTCTTC CASSESLASYNEQFF
TRBJ2-2 NA NA TRBV7-9 TGTGCCAGCAGCATTCATGAGACAATCGCCGGGGAGCTGTTTTTT CASSIHETIAGELFF
TRBJ2-7 NA NA TRBV27 TGTGCCAGCAGTAGCGGCTACGAGCAGTACTTC CASSSGYEQYF
TRBJ2-7 NA NA TRBV6-2/TRBV6-3 TGTGCCAGCAGTCCCCTCGACTTCCCCTCCTACGAGCAGTACTTC CASSPLDFPSYEQYF
TRBJ2-5 TRBD2 NA TRBV15 TGTGCCACCAGCAGAGAACGGACTAGCGGGAGGCGGGAGGAGACCCAGTACTTC CATSRERTSGRREETQYF
TRBJ1-6 NA few TRBV6-5 TGTGCCAGCAGTTACTCCGGGGTTTCTTCACCCCTCCACTTT CASSYSGVSSPLHF
TRBJ1-3 NA NA TRBV30 TGTGCCTGGAGTCTAGGGGCGAGCTCTGGAAACACCATATATTTT CAWSLGASSGNTIYF
TRBJ1-2 TRBD1 NA TRBV10-1 TGCGCCAGCAGCGCCGGGACAGGCTCAATTTACACCTTC CASSAGTGSIYTF
TRBJ2-3 NA few TRBV7-9 TGTGCCAGCAGCCAGTCGACTAGCACAGATACGCAGTATTTT CASSQSTSTDTQYF
TRBJ2-5 TRBD2 NA TRBV5-1 TGCGCCAGCAGCTTGGTCTCGAGTAGCGGGGTAGAGACCCAGTACTTC CASSLVSSSGVETQYF
TRBJ1-4 TRBD1 NA TRBV4-3 TGCGCCAGCAGCCAAGAGGACAGGGGGGACGAAAAACTGTTTTTT CASSQEDRGDEKLFF
TRBJ1-3 NA NA TRBV24-1 TGTGCCACCAGTGCCGCTAGGGGGGGGAAGGACTCTGGAAACACCATATATTTT CATSAARGGKDSGNTIYF
TRBJ1-3 NA few TRBV5-6 TGTGCCAGCAGCTTGGACCTATTTGGAAACACCATATATTTT CASSLDLFGNTIYF
TRBJ1-1 TRBD1 NA TRBV2 TGTGCCAGCGGACCAATCCGGGACAGCGGTGAAGCTTTCTTT CASGPIRDSGEAFF
TRBJ2-5 TRBD2 NA TRBV3-1/TRBV3-2 TGTGCCAGCAGCCTTCCTAGCGGGGGTGAGACCCAGTACTTC CASSLPSGGETQYF
TRBJ1-2 TRBD1 NA TRBV6-2/TRBV6-3 TGTGCCAGCAGCCGGGACAGCTATGGCTACACCTTC CASSRDSYGYTF
TRBJ2-1 TRBD1 NA TRBV27 TGTGCCAGCAGTTCACACACAGGGGGTCGGACCTACAATGAGCAGTTCTTC CASSSHTGGRTYNEQFF
TRBJ2-3 NA NA TRBV4-3 TGCGCCAGCAGCCAAGGGGGGGGCTATAGCACAGATACGCAGTATTTT CASSQGGGYSTDTQYF
TRBJ1-4 TRBD1 NA TRBV29-1 TGCAGCGTTGGGGACAGCGTTAATGAAAAACTGTTTTTT CSVGDSVNEKLFF
TRBJ2-3 NA NA TRBV2 TGTGCCAGCAGTGAACTAGTGCCCGGCACAGATACGCAGTATTTT CASSELVPGTDTQYF
TRBJ1-5 TRBD1 NA TRBV6-5 TGTGCCAGCAGTTCTGGACAGGGGAATAGCAATCAGCCCCAGCATTTT CASSSGQGNSNQPQHF
TRBJ1-4 NA NA TRBV6-6 TGTGCCAGCAGTTACCTGACAGTTCGGGAAAAACTGTTTTTT CASSYLTVREKLFF
TRBJ2-7 TRBD2 NA TRBV5-4 TGTGCCAGCAGCTTGGGGGGACTAGCGGGAGACGAGCAGTACTTC CASSLGGLAGDEQYF
TRBJ2-1 TRBD2 NA TRBV19 TGTGCCAGTAGTGACCCCGGGACTAGCGGGAGAAGGGATGAGCAGTTCTTC CASSDPGTSGRRDEQFF
TRBJ2-1 TRBD2 once TRBV2 TGTGCCAGCAGTGGTTGGCTAGCGGGAGCGGTAGCTGAGCAGTTCTTC CASSGWLAGAVAEQFF
TRBJ2-3 NA NA TRBV5-4 TGTGCCAGCAGCTTGGGCTACGATACGCAGTATTTT CASSLGYDTQYF
TRBJ1-4 TRBD1 NA TRBV13 TGTGCCAGCAGTCTGTCAAGGACAGGGGATAGGGAAAAACTGTTTTTT CASSLSRTGDREKLFF
TRBJ2-3 TRBD2 NA TRBV15 TGTGCCACCAGCAGAAACCGGGACTACCTACGCACAGATACGCAGTATTTT CATSRNRDYLRTDTQYF
TRBJ2-3 NA NA TRBV19 TGTGCCAGTAGTTCGCAGGGTACAGATACGCAGTATTTT CASSSQGTDTQYF
TRBJ1-5 TRBD1 once TRBV4-1 TGCGCCAGCAGCCCCGCTGGGACAGGGAATCAGCCCCAGCATTTT CASSPAGTGNQPQHF
TRBJ2-3 NA NA TRBV10-2 TGCGCCAGCAGTGAGTCTAAGGGGGGGAGCACAGATACGCAGTATTTT CASSESKGGSTDTQYF
TRBJ1-1 NA NA TRBV6-4 TGTGCCAGCAAGAGAGGACTGCCTCCGGACAGAAACACTGAAGCTTTCTTT CASKRGLPPDRNTEAFF
TRBJ1-5 TRBD1 NA TRBV29-1 TGCAGCGTTGTTTGGGGACAGGGGGCGAGCAATCAGCCCCAGCATTTT CSVVWGQGASNQPQHF
TRBJ2-2 TRBD2 NA TRBV5-6 TGTGCCAGCAGCCTGCTGGGGAGCGGGGGGACCGGGGAGCTGTTTTTT CASSLLGSGGTGELFF
TRBJ1-1 NA NA TRBV2 TGTGCCAGCAGTGAGACGCGGACAGCGAACACTGAAGCTTTCTTT CASSETRTANTEAFF
TRBJ2-7 NA NA TRBV5-6 TGTGCCAGCAGCTCGACAAGCTACGAGCAGTACTTC CASSSTSYEQYF